The sequence of this TCR beta chain was determined in a study of T cells in Graves' hyperthyroidism and ophthalmopathy. Overall study context: Before any treatment, at initial diagnosis, peripheral blood was collected.

At least ten counts were recorded for this clonotype. Investigators excluded patients with uncontrolled infection, other autoimmune disease, pregnancy or lactation. The CDR3 regions of TCR beta were amplified from RNA transcripts. The study used the HTBI primer set for a first-round RT-PCR of the TCR CDR3. TCRdb reanalysed the multiplex PCR reads using MiXCR and keeps one entry per CDR3 protein. Found here are around 530,000 distinct CDR3 sequences, roughly 17% of them singletons; the top ten hold roughly a sixth. The sample taken for sequencing was blood. The origin of this receptor is a woman aged 18-29 years with Graves' ophthalmopathy.

The DNA of the CDR3 is TGTGCCAGCAGAGACAGGGGAACGGGCACAGATACGCAGTATTTT. It is translated as CASRDRGTGTDTQYF. The V gene is TRBV6-1, the J gene TRBJ2-3; 8 nucleotides agree with TRBD1. Germline CDR1 is MNHNS and CDR2 is SASEGT. Trimming at V came to 6 bases and at J to 1 base, leaving 6 bases not matched to a gene. This CDR3 region has 15 residues.